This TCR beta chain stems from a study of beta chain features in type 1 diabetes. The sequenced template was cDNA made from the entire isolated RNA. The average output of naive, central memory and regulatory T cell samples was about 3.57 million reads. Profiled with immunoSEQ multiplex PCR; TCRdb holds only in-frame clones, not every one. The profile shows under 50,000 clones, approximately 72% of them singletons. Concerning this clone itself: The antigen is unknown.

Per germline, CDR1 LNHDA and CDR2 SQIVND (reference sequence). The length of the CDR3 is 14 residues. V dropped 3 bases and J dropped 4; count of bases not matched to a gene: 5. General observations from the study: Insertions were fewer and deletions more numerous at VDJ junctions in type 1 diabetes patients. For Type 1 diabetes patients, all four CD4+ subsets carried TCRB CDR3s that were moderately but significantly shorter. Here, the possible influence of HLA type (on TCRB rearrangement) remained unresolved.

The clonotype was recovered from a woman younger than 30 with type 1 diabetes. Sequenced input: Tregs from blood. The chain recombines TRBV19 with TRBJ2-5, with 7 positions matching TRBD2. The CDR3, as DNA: TGTGCCAGTAGTATCTCGGCGGGAGCAGAGACCCAGTACTTC. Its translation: CASSISAGAETQYF.